The clone carrying this T cell receptor beta chain showed up just once. The antigen remains unidentified. The sample belongs to a study of T cell responses to AZD1222 COVID-19 vaccine. Broader study findings: Females outnumbered males among donors, who were mostly white British; clonal diversity was possibly underestimated. Vaccine-associated CD4 TCRs spanned spike, dominant at 160-218 and 743-854.

Clones were read by immunoSEQ multiplex PCR, and TCRdb kept only the in-frame ones, dropping some. The sample lists 100,000 to 150,000 clones; 85% to 95% were seen once. J was trimmed by 6 bases and V by 1 base; bases with no gene match: 4. This CDR3 is 15 amino acids long. Germline V gives CDR1 SGDLS, CDR2 YYNGEE. This chain links TRBV9 with TRBJ2-3; 11 bases match TRBD2. This specimen consisted of peripheral blood, obtained on day 0 of AZD1222 vaccination. The source of this sequence is an adult in good health. This chain's CDR3 is CASSVNSGRADTQYF. CDR3 DNA: TGTGCCAGCAGCGTAAATAGCGGGAGGGCCGATACGCAGTATTTT. Full variable domain (remainder filled in from reference TRBV9 and TRBJ2-3): DSGVTQTPKHLITATGQRVTLRCSPRSGDLSVYWYQQSLDQGLQFLIQYYNGEERAKGNILERFSAQQFPDLHSELNLSSLELGDSALYFCASSVNSGRADTQYFGPGTRLTVL.